The 20 T cell receptor beta chains reported below all come from one sample, sequenced in a study of T cells in Graves' hyperthyroidism and ophthalmopathy. Amplification of TCR beta CDR3 regions used RNA as the template. HTBI primers were used for first-round RT-PCR of the TCR CDR3. MiXCR was run by TCRdb on the multiplex PCR reads, yielding one entry per CDR3 protein. The data contain over 450,000 distinct CDR3 sequences, around 15% of them singletons. The sample was blood. The receptors derive from a woman between 18 and 30 years old with Graves' hyperthyroidism.

This clonotype was observed at least ten times. The chain is built from TRBV2 and TRBJ2-7; 12 nucleotides agree with TRBD2. The germline V gene has CDR1 SNHLY and CDR2 FYNNEI. J was trimmed by 0 bases and V by 6 bases; bases with no gene match: 0. The length of the CDR3 is 14 residues. DNA for the CDR3: TGTGCCAGCAGGACTAGCGGGAGCTCCTACGAGCAGTACGTC. Its protein product is CASRTSGSSYEQYV.

This clonotype was detected ten times or more. The chain couples TRBV20-1 to TRBJ2-1, with D possibly matching TRBD2 (5 bases). V lost 3 bases and J lost 0, with 6 bases in between. Germline V CDR1 and CDR2: DFQATT, SNEGSKA (reference sequence). This CDR3 region has 13 residues. CDR3 in DNA: TGCAGTGCTAGCGGAGGCTCCTACAATGAGCAGTTCTTC. Its translation: CSASGGSYNEQFF.

The chain links TRBV12-3 or TRBV12-4 to TRBJ2-7; the match to TRBD1 covers 9 bases. Trimming at V came to 6 bases and at J to 2 bases, leaving 11 bases not matched to a gene. The CDR3 has 16 residues. The CDR3 sequence is CASRPDSGTGTYEQYF. The CDR3 DNA reads as TGTGCCAGCAGGCCCGACTCCGGGACAGGGACCTACGAGCAGTACTTC.

The CDR3 DNA follows: TGTGCCAGCAGCTTAATAGGTCAGAACACCGGGGAGCTGTTTTTT. Its translation is CASSLIGQNTGELFF. V usage is TRBV7-3 and J usage is TRBJ2-2; D gene unclear. This CDR3 contains 15 residues. Germline V gene lookup returns CDR1 SGHTA and CDR2 FQGTGA. V was clipped by 1 base and J by 1 base, with 7 bases between them.

This clonotype was counted at least ten times. V is TRBV13 and J is TRBJ2-7, with D perhaps being TRBD1 or TRBD2 (5 bases each). Germline CDR1 reads PRHDT; CDR2 reads FYEKMQ (reference sequence). Trimming removed 5 bases at V and 3 bases at J, with 26 bases between. The CDR3 is 18 residues long. CDR3 region: CASSLASTGPTLLYEQYF. In nucleotides, the CDR3 is TGTGCCAGCAGCCTAGCCTCCACGGGGCCGACACTCCTCTACGAGCAGTACTTC. Full variable domain (outside the CDR3, taken from reference TRBV13 and TRBJ2-7): AAGVIQSPRHLIKEKRETATLKCYPIPRHDTVYWYQQGPGQDPQFLISFYEKMQSDKGSIPDRFSAQQFSDYHSELNMSSLELGDSALYFCASSLASTGPTLLYEQYFGPGTRLTVT.

The sample holds many counts of this clonotype. The chain uses TRBV4-1 and TRBJ2-3; 8 nucleotides line up with TRBD1. Germline V gene data show CDR1 as MGHRA and CDR2 as YSYEKL. V lost 5 bases and J lost 6; bases outside the gene matches: 4. This CDR3 contains 13 residues. CDR3 DNA: TGCGCCAGCAGCTCCAGACAGGGGGATACGCAGTATTTT. Translated: CASSSRQGDTQYF.

Concerning this clonotype itself: One junction end does not reproduce the germline sequence, and a read error may be involved. The DNA for the CDR3 is TGCGGCAGCAGCCAAGGGTTCGGGAAGGGGAGCAATCAGCCCCAGCATTTT. Its translation is CGSSQGFGKGSNQPQHF. The rearrangement links TRBV5-1 to TRBJ1-5; tentatively, D is TRBD1 (5 bases). The CDR3 is 17 residues long. Germline-derived CDR1 and CDR2 are SGHRS and YFSETQ.

This clonotype appeared a few times. The chain recombines TRBV10-3 with TRBJ2-7; the match to TRBD1 covers 7 bases. The CDR3 loop spans 13 amino acids. Losses at the gene ends were 4 bases for V and 6 bases for J; bases not matched to a gene: 6. Germline assignment: CDR1 ENHRY and CDR2 SYGVKD. CDR3 nucleotides: TGTGCCATCAGTGCAGGGGGATTGTCCGAGCAGTACGTC. Translating it yields CAISAGGLSEQYV.

About this clonotype itself: A read error may account for a junction end that differs from germline. The genes are TRBV18 and TRBJ1-2; unclear D gene. The CDR3 totals 15 residues. Germline V gives CDR1 KGHSH, CDR2 LQKENI. The DNA for the CDR3 is TGCTCCAGCTCACCCAAGGGCGCCGAGATGTCTGGCTACACCTTC. The encoded protein is CSSSPKGAEMSGYTF.

A note on this clonotype: It may be a read error: a sequence one base away is much more abundant. CDR3 region: CTSSIDTVMEGYTF. The CDR3 nucleotides read TGTACCAGTAGTATCGATACTGTTATGGAGGGCTACACCTTC. The rearrangement joins TRBV19 to TRBJ1-2, with unresolved D. This CDR3 comprises 14 residues. From germline, CDR1 is LNHDA and CDR2 SQIVND (reference sequence). The variable domain in full, with the rest retrieved from reference TRBV19 and TRBJ1-2, is DGGITQSPKYLFRKEGQNVTLSCEQNLNHDAMYWYRQDPGQGLRLIYYSQIVNDFQKGDIAEGYSVSREKKESFPLTVTSAQKNPTAFYLCTSSIDTVMEGYTFGSGTRLTVV.

On this clonotype itself: A much larger clone lies one base from this, so it may be a read error. No conserved phenylalanine or tryptophan ends this CDR3, so it is likely a read error. The J gene is TRBJ2-5, the V gene TRBV6-1; D may match TRBD1 or TRBD2 (6 bases each). Trimming removed 0 bases from V and 6 bases from J, with 17 bases in between. The CDR3 extends over 16 amino acids. Germline V gives CDR1 MNHNS, CDR2 SASEGT. The CDR3 DNA reads as TGTGCCAGCAGTGAAGCGCTCCTTACGGGGGCCAAGACCCAGTACCTC. As protein: CASSEALLTGAKTQYL.

The sample holds a few counts of this clonotype. V is TRBV3-1 and J is TRBJ2-7; D remains unclear. CDR1 is LGHDT and CDR2 is YNNKEL in the germline V gene (reference sequence). This CDR3 has 13 amino acids. V lost 4 bases, J lost 3 bases, and 10 bases lay in between. The CDR3: CASSPGPVYEQYF. The CDR3 nucleotides read TGTGCCAGCAGCCCGGGCCCCGTCTACGAGCAGTACTTC.

The sample holds many counts of this clonotype. This chain uses TRBV28 with TRBJ2-5; a possible D gene is TRBD2 (5 bases). Deletions cut 8 bases from V and 0 bases from J, with 19 bases between. The germline V gene encodes CDR1 MDHEN and CDR2 SYDVKM. This CDR3 has 16 residues. CDR3 residues: CASPPLGWGDQETQYF. Here the CDR3 DNA reads TGTGCCAGCCCCCCCCTCGGGTGGGGAGACCAAGAGACCCAGTACTTC.

This clonotype was counted ten times or more. The J gene is TRBJ2-1, the V gene TRBV7-2; D perhaps matches TRBD2 (6 bases). The CDR3 covers 18 residues. The germline V gene has CDR1 SGHTA and CDR2 FQGNSA. Trimming stripped 0 bases from V and 0 bases from J, with 15 bases between. CDR3 region: CASSLAASATPSYNEQFF. DNA for the CDR3: TGTGCCAGCAGCTTAGCGGCTAGCGCTACGCCCTCCTACAATGAGCAGTTCTTC.

This clonotype appeared many times. The chain links TRBV2 to TRBJ2-1; 7 nucleotides agree with TRBD2. The CDR3 totals 14 residues. Per the germline V gene, CDR1 is SNHLY and CDR2 is FYNNEI. The V gene end was trimmed by 9 bases and the J gene end by 5 bases; junction bases not matched to a gene: 10. The CDR3 DNA reads TGTGCCAGTGGTCGGGAGGAAACCGACAATGAGCAGTTCTTC. This sequence encodes CASGREETDNEQFF.

The chain combines TRBV5-1 with TRBJ2-7, with TRBD2 matching over 9 bases. CDR3 length: 15 residues. V dropped 1 base and J dropped 2; count of bases not matched to a gene: 4. The V gene's germline CDR1 is SGHRS and CDR2 YFSETQ. CDR3 DNA sequence: TGCGCCAGCAGCTTGAGCGGGAGGACCCCCTACGAGCAGTACTTC. The encoded protein is CASSLSGRTPYEQYF.

This chain links TRBV19 with TRBJ2-1; 7 bases agree with TRBD2. This CDR3 region has 16 residues. After removal of 7 bases from V and 7 bases from J, the junction contained 16 bases not matched to a gene. Looked up from germline, CDR1 is LNHDA and CDR2 is SQIVND (reference sequence). The CDR3, as DNA: TGTGCCAGTATGAAGTCGGGAGGAAGGTCAAGGAATGAGCAGTTCTTC. Protein product: CASMKSGGRSRNEQFF.

This clonotype was detected a few times. The genes are TRBV19 and TRBJ2-1; D unclear. This CDR3 region has 15 residues. Germline CDR1 LNHDA, CDR2 SQIVND (reference sequence). Deletions cut 8 bases from V and 5 bases from J, with 19 bases between. In DNA, the CDR3 is TGTGCCAGTGGCCCCCCGAACCTACGCCACAATGAGCAGTTCTTC. Protein: CASGPPNLRHNEQFF.

This clonotype was seen repeatedly, ten times or more. J is TRBJ1-1 and V is TRBV6-1, with D perhaps TRBD1 (6 bases). The CDR3 is 14 amino acids. The germline gives CDR1 MNHNS, CDR2 SASEGT. Trimming removed 1 base at V and 10 bases at J, with 16 bases between. DNA of the CDR3: TGTGCCAGCAGTGAAGATGGGACAACCAGGGGAGCTTTCTTT. It yields the protein CASSEDGTTRGAFF.

This clonotype was observed at least ten times. The chain has TRBV6-5 and TRBJ2-5, with D possibly being TRBD1 (5 bases). Between the trimmed V and J ends, which lost 2 bases and 3 bases, there was a span of 7 bases. The CDR3 totals 13 residues. Germline CDR1 reads MNHEY; CDR2 reads SVGAGI. CDR3 protein: CASSYRGEETQYF. The CDR3, as DNA: TGTGCCAGCAGTTACAGGGGTGAAGAGACCCAGTACTTC.